This T cell receptor (beta chain) originates from a study of T cells in Graves' hyperthyroidism and ophthalmopathy. Study context: Before any treatment, at initial diagnosis, peripheral blood was collected.

Ten or more counts support this clonotype. Patients between 18 and 65 years old had hyperthyroidism, newly diagnosed and lasting under 2 months. Template material for amplifying TCR beta CDR3 regions consisted of RNA transcripts. TCR CDR3 regions were first amplified by RT-PCR with HTBI primers. TCRdb ran MiXCR on the multiplex PCR reads and lists one entry per CDR3 protein. The table includes some 510,000 distinct CDR3 sequences, 20% detected once. Germline values: CDR1 SEHNR, CDR2 FQNEAQ (reference sequence). V lost 4 bases to trimming and J lost 7 bases; unmatched junction nucleotides: 8. CDR3 length: 14 amino acids.

The V gene is TRBV7-9, the J gene TRBJ2-7; TRBD2 matches 9 bases. The sample taken for sequencing was blood. The TCR originated in a man aged 18 to 30 with Graves' hyperthyroidism. CDR3 loop: CASSSTSGVEEQYF. For the CDR3, the DNA is TGTGCCAGCAGCTCGACTAGCGGAGTGGAGGAGCAGTACTTC.